These 21 T cell receptor beta chains came from one sample sequenced in a study of monozygotic twins with inflammatory bowel disease. TCRdb reprocessed the 5' RACE reads and keeps a single row for each CDR3 protein, giving no DNA. The sample spans about 300,000 distinct CDR3 sequences; the ten largest clones claim 5.6%. Source material: blood. The receptors shown here come from a human donor with ulcerative colitis or Crohn's disease, or a healthy co-twin of an affected twin (not recorded which).

The rearrangement uses TRBV6-5 and TRBJ1-1; TCRdb picks TRBD1, but there is no DNA to check that call. Germline V CDR1 and CDR2: MNHEY, SVGAGI. This CDR3 contains 13 residues. The CDR3 region is CASSYQGWTEAFF.

The CDR3 here is CASSLPWQNYEQYF. The chain joins TRBV7-2 to TRBJ2-7. The CDR3 contains 14 residues. Germline V lookup: CDR1 SGHTA, CDR2 FQGNSA.

This rearrangement joins TRBV7-9 to TRBJ1-4. Germline V gene sequence: CDR1 SEHNR, CDR2 FQNEAQ (reference sequence). The CDR3 consists of 15 residues. The CDR3 is CASSLAEGSQEKLFF.

The genes are TRBV6-1 and TRBJ1-3; TCRdb picks TRBD1, but there is no DNA to check that call. CDR3 length: 16 amino acids. Germline loops: CDR1 MNHNS, CDR2 SASEGT. CDR3 amino acids: CASSTRQGKFGNTIYF.

The chain couples TRBV18 to TRBJ2-5; TCRdb proposes TRBD1, but this gene call is untestable without DNA. This CDR3 region has 15 residues. CDR1 is KGHSH, CDR2 LQKENI, per germline. The CDR3 sequence: CASSSRLGTEETQYF.

V and J are TRBV28 and TRBJ1-4; there is no DNA to check the TCRdb D call of TRBD1. CDR1 and CDR2 (germline): MDHEN, SYDVKM. This CDR3 has 15 residues. The CDR3 protein is CASSISLQAQAKLFF.

The rearrangement joins TRBV3-1 to TRBJ2-1; no DNA is available, so the TRBD1 call from TCRdb remains unchecked. This CDR3 spans 17 amino acids. CDR1 is LGHDT and CDR2 is YNNKEL in the germline V gene (reference sequence). CDR3 in amino acids: CASSQAQTGAAYNEQFF.

The CDR3 here is CSAYPTSGSVNEQFF. The gene calls are TRBV20-1 and TRBJ2-1; TCRdb's D gene call, TRBD2, goes unchecked for lack of DNA. The CDR3 consists of 15 residues. Germline V lookup: CDR1 DFQATT, CDR2 SNEGSKA (reference sequence).

This rearrangement joins TRBV11-2 to TRBJ1-5. Germline-derived CDR1 and CDR2 are SGHAT and FQNNGV. The CDR3 sequence is 15 residues long. CDR3 protein: CASSLSPTGNQPQHF.

The J gene is TRBJ2-3, the V gene TRBV28; TCRdb picks TRBD1, but there is no DNA to check that call. CDR1 and CDR2 from the germline V gene are MDHEN and SYDVKM. The CDR3 covers 14 residues. This CDR3 reads CASTYRGLTDTQYF. Looking up the rest from reference TRBV28 and TRBJ2-3 gives the full variable domain: DVKVTQSSRYLVKRTGEKVFLECVQDMDHENMFWYRQDPGLGLRLIYFSYDVKMKEKGDIPEGYSVSREKKERFSLILESASTNQTSMYLCASTYRGLTDTQYFGPGTRLTVL.

The chain uses TRBV12-3 or TRBV12-4 and TRBJ2-5. The CDR3 extends over 11 amino acids. The CDR3 sequence: CASSFFQTQYF.

The chain couples TRBV27 to TRBJ1-5. The CDR3 is made up of 15 amino acids. Germline loops: CDR1 MNHEY, CDR2 SMNVEV (reference sequence). CDR3: CASSLYGVSNQPQHF.

V gene TRBV20-1 combines with J gene TRBJ2-2. The CDR3 loop spans 14 amino acids. Germline-derived CDR1 and CDR2 are DFQATT and SNEGSKA (reference sequence). The chain's CDR3 is CSARDPRNTGELFF.

The chain couples TRBV5-4 to TRBJ2-3; without DNA, the TCRdb call of TRBD2 cannot be checked. This CDR3 is built from 15 residues. CDR1 is SGHNT and CDR2 is YYREEE in the germline V gene (reference sequence). CDR3 amino acids: CASSLGGALADTQYF.

This sequence joins TRBV20-1 and TRBJ2-3; TCRdb gives TRBD2 as the D gene, but with no DNA this cannot be confirmed. Per the germline V gene, CDR1 is DFQATT and CDR2 is SNEGSKA (reference sequence). The CDR3 consists of 16 residues. The CDR3 loop is CSARVERGASTDTQYF.

The J gene is TRBJ1-2, the V gene TRBV3-1; as DNA is missing, the TRBD1 call by TCRdb cannot be tested. This CDR3 has 14 residues. The germline gives CDR1 LGHDT, CDR2 YNNKEL (reference sequence). The CDR3 protein is CASSRTGGGYGYTF.

The rearrangement links TRBV7-2 to TRBJ2-3. This CDR3 is 14 amino acids long. Looked up from germline, CDR1 is SGHTA and CDR2 is FQGNSA. The CDR3 is CASSFELGTDTQYF.

J is TRBJ2-3 and V is TRBV28. The length of the CDR3 is 14 residues. CDR1 is MDHEN, CDR2 SYDVKM, per germline. The CDR3: CASSFGVSTDTQYF.

The chain couples TRBV12-3 or TRBV12-4 to TRBJ2-1; TCRdb outputs TRBD2, but without DNA this stays unchecked. The CDR3 consists of 15 residues. The CDR3 loop reads CASSFNDRAPNEQFF.

The V gene is TRBV6-1, the J gene TRBJ2-1; TCRdb reports TRBD2, a call that lacks DNA to check it against. Germline CDR1 MNHNS, CDR2 SASEGT. The CDR3 totals 19 residues. The CDR3 is CASSETSGGQLSSYNEQFF.

The chain combines TRBV19 with TRBJ2-2; lacking DNA, the TRBD1 call made by TCRdb goes unchecked. The CDR3 has 16 amino acids. Germline lookup yields CDR1 LNHDA and CDR2 SQIVND (reference sequence). CDR3 sequence reads: CASSKNRDRNTGELFF.